This passage covers 9 T cell receptor beta chains from one sample sequenced in a study of long-term antiretroviral therapy in people with HIV. The authors ran the immunoSEQ assay, v3.0, at survey level. Sequencing was performed with immunoSEQ multiplex PCR; in TCRdb, only in-frame clones are kept and a portion is missing. The sample shows more than 35,000 clones, about 95% of them seen only once. The sequencing used unsorted PBMCs, collected 3.7 years after starting antiretroviral therapy. The source is a woman between 50 and 59 years old with HIV.

The chain carries TRBV9 and TRBJ1-5, with a tentative D call TRBD1 (6 bases). Looked up from germline, CDR1 is SGDLS and CDR2 is YYNGEE. With 3 bases removed from V and 2 bases from J, the gap between germline ends came to 6 bases. The CDR3 contains 13 residues. CDR3 loop: CASSGTGNQPQHF. CDR3 nucleotides: TGTGCCAGCAGCGGGACAGGCAATCAGCCCCAGCATTTT.

The rearrangement links TRBV5-1 to TRBJ2-3, with 9 bases fitting TRBD1. The CDR3 covers 16 residues. After removal of 2 bases from V and 0 bases from J, the junction contained 4 bases not matched to a gene. Germline V gene lookup returns CDR1 SGHRS and CDR2 YFSETQ. CDR3 sequence reads: CASSLQGATSTDTQYF. CDR3 nucleotides: TGCGCCAGCAGCTTACAGGGGGCTACAAGCACAGATACGCAGTATTTT.

The CDR3 protein is CASSKITGNGYGYTF. CDR3 nucleotide sequence: TGTGCCAGCAGCAAAATTACAGGGAACGGCTATGGCTACACCTTC. V is TRBV6-6 and J is TRBJ1-2, with a tentative D call TRBD1 (6 bases). Between the trimmed V and J ends, which lost 6 bases and 4 bases, there was a span of 18 bases. Germline V gene data show CDR1 as MNHNY and CDR2 as SVGAGI (reference sequence). The CDR3 is 15 residues long.

The chain has TRBV7-2 and TRBJ2-1; tentatively, D is TRBD1 (5 bases). This CDR3 spans 13 amino acids. The germline CDR1 and CDR2 sequences are SGHTA and FQGNSA. V shed 4 bases and J shed 7 bases, with 11 bases lying between them. The CDR3 coding sequence is TGTGCCAGCAGCTCCCGACAGACGAATGAGCAGTTCTTC. Amino acid sequence: CASSSRQTNEQFF.

The CDR3 DNA reads TGTGCCAGCACTATGGATTCTAACTATGGCTACACCTTC. This gives the protein CASTMDSNYGYTF. The V gene is TRBV6-5, the J gene TRBJ1-2; D remains unclear. V was clipped by 7 bases and J by 0 bases, with 9 bases between them. The CDR3 is 13 residues long. Per the germline V gene, CDR1 is MNHEY and CDR2 is SVGAGI.

This chain links TRBV6-1 with TRBJ2-7; TRBD1 aligns across 7 bases. The V gene end was trimmed by 0 bases and the J gene end by 1 base; junction bases not matched to a gene: 0. Germline CDR1 MNHNS, CDR2 SASEGT. The CDR3 runs 14 residues. The CDR3 DNA reads as TGTGCCAGCAGTGAAGCGGGACAGTCCTACGAGCAGTACTTC. Protein product: CASSEAGQSYEQYF.

The CDR3, as DNA: TGTGCCAGCAGTGAAGAGGGATACAACACCGGGGAGCTGTTTTTT. Protein sequence: CASSEEGYNTGELFF. The genes are TRBV2 and TRBJ2-2, with unresolved D. The length of the CDR3 is 15 residues. V was trimmed by 1 base and J by 2 bases, leaving 8 bases between them. CDR1 is SNHLY, CDR2 FYNNEI, per germline.

This clone was found once. For the CDR3, the DNA is TGTGCCAGTAGTATTCAGGGTGATTCACCCCTCCACTTT. It is translated as CASSIQGDSPLHF. The rearrangement links TRBV19 to TRBJ1-6; perhaps TRBD1 as D (5 bases). The V end lost 3 bases, the J end lost 8 bases, and 8 bases lay between the germline ends. The CDR3 length is 13 residues. CDR1 is LNHDA and CDR2 is SQIVND in the germline V gene (reference sequence).

The V gene is TRBV9, the J gene TRBJ1-2, with D uncertain. This CDR3 spans 15 amino acids. From germline, CDR1 is SGDLS and CDR2 YYNGEE. Between the trimmed V and J ends, which lost 0 bases and 10 bases, there was a span of 19 bases. CDR3: CASSVGAGPLEDYTF. The CDR3 nucleotides are TGTGCCAGCAGCGTAGGGGCAGGCCCCCTAGAAGACTACACCTTC.